This passage covers 16 T cell receptor beta chains from one sample sequenced in a study of lymphopenia after photon versus proton radiotherapy. The repertoire was sequenced with immunoSEQ multiplex PCR; TCRdb's copy has only in-frame clones and lacks some. Among roughly 76,000 clones listed, around 90% were seen once. The material sequenced was peripheral blood, taken from a patient treated with photon-based radiotherapy. The source is a woman aged 35 to 49 with cholangiocarcinoma.

The chain couples TRBV7-2 to TRBJ2-2, with TRBD1 identical over 9 bases. V shed 5 bases and J 4 bases; nucleotides not matched to a gene: 14. Per germline, CDR1 SGHTA and CDR2 FQGNSA. This CDR3 is 18 amino acids long. Here the CDR3 DNA reads TGTGCCAGCAGCCAAATCGGAGGGGGACAGGGTAGCACCGGGGAGCTGTTTTTT. Translation: CASSQIGGGQGSTGELFF.

The rearrangement links TRBV5-1 to TRBJ2-5, with 7 bases identical to TRBD1. Trimming removed 2 bases from V and 4 bases from J; junction bases left unmatched: 8. In germline, CDR1 is SGHRS, CDR2 YFSETQ. The CDR3 consists of 15 residues. In DNA, the CDR3 is TGCGCCAGCAGCTTAAGGACAGGTGATCGAGAGACCCAGTACTTC. Its protein is CASSLRTGDRETQYF. The full variable domain, rest sourced from reference TRBV5-1 and TRBJ2-5, is KAGVTQTPRYLIKTRGQQVTLSCSPISGHRSVSWYQQTPGQGLQFLFEYFSETQRNKGNFPGRFSGRQFSNSRSEMNVSTLELGDSALYLCASSLRTGDRETQYFGPGTRLLVL.

V gene TRBV19 combines with J gene TRBJ1-6; 8 bases align to TRBD1. CDR1 and CDR2 (germline): LNHDA, SQIVND (reference sequence). V shed 6 bases, J shed 7 bases, and the junction held 8 bases outside the gene matches. The CDR3 totals 15 residues. The CDR3 coding sequence is TGTGCCAGTAGGATACAGGGGGTCGAAAATTCACCCCTCCACTTT. This codes for CASRIQGVENSPLHF.

This clone occurred once. This sequence joins TRBV2 and TRBJ2-1; 9 positions agree with TRBD2. The CDR3 loop spans 15 amino acids. V gave up 2 bases and J gave up 5 bases; unmatched junction bases: 4. CDR1 SNHLY and CDR2 FYNNEI come from the germline V gene. The DNA of the CDR3 is TGTGCCAGCAGTGAAACAGCGGGAGGAGACAATGAGCAGTTCTTC. Encoded protein: CASSETAGGDNEQFF.

V usage is TRBV2 and J usage is TRBJ1-2, with 8 bases that match TRBD1. Trimming removed 5 bases from V and 2 bases from J; junction bases left unmatched: 7. The CDR3 is 15 amino acids. Germline CDR1 SNHLY, CDR2 FYNNEI. The CDR3 loop is CASSPTGVFNYGYTF. CDR3 in DNA: TGTGCCAGCAGTCCGACAGGGGTCTTCAACTATGGCTACACCTTC.

The V call is TRBV7-2, the J call TRBJ1-3; TRBD1 matches 8 bases. In germline, CDR1 is SGHTA, CDR2 FQGNSA. This CDR3 has 16 residues. The V gene end was trimmed by 5 bases and the J gene end by 2 bases; junction bases not matched to a gene: 8. The CDR3 DNA follows: TGTGCCAGCAGCCCCTACACAGGGGGAACTGGAAACACCATATATTTT. Its translation is CASSPYTGGTGNTIYF.

This clone was picked up one time. The chain employs TRBV7-9 and TRBJ2-1; D gene unclear. CDR1 is SEHNR, CDR2 FQNEAQ, per germline (reference sequence). V lost 4 bases and J 0 bases, leaving 4 bases between the germline ends. CDR3 length: 13 amino acids. The CDR3 spells CASSSSSYNEQFF. The CDR3 coding sequence is TGTGCCAGCAGCTCTAGCTCCTACAATGAGCAGTTCTTC.

The V call is TRBV27, the J call TRBJ2-1; 7 bases fit TRBD2. Germline CDR1 and CDR2: MNHEY and SMNVEV (reference sequence). The J segment lost 7 bases and the V segment lost 6 bases, leaving 15 bases of the junction unmatched. CDR3 length equals 16 residues. In DNA, the CDR3 is TGTGCCAGCAGGGCGACTACGGGAGGCCTAAATAATGAGCAGTTCTTC. Protein product: CASRATTGGLNNEQFF.

The chain joins TRBV15 to TRBJ2-5; 7 bases line up with TRBD2. V lost 1 base and J lost 2; bases outside the gene matches: 4. This CDR3 spans 15 amino acids. Germline-derived CDR1 and CDR2 are LNHNV and YYDKDF (reference sequence). CDR3: CATSRAYGGQETQYF. Here the CDR3 DNA reads TGTGCCACCAGCAGAGCATACGGGGGGCAAGAGACCCAGTACTTC.

V gene TRBV6-4 combines with J gene TRBJ2-3; D not resolved. CDR1 and CDR2 (germline): MRHNA, SNTAGT. This CDR3 has 15 residues. With 4 bases removed from V and 4 bases from J, the gap between germline ends came to 15 bases. Here the CDR3 reads CASSVSTGTPDTQYF. CDR3 nucleotides: TGTGCCAGCAGTGTCTCCACTGGTACCCCAGATACGCAGTATTTT.

CDR3 nucleotides: TGTGCCAGCAGTGACGCGGATGGCTACACCTTC. Amino acids: CASSDADGYTF. The chain is built from TRBV2 and TRBJ1-2; D unresolved. Trimming took off 3 bases at V and 6 bases at J, with 5 bases between the two ends. Germline-derived CDR1 and CDR2 are SNHLY and FYNNEI. This CDR3 region has 11 residues.

V and J are TRBV11-2 and TRBJ2-1; TRBD2 agrees at 8 bases. Unmatched junction bases numbered 11, after V lost 5 bases and J lost 8 bases. This CDR3 region has 15 residues. Germline values: CDR1 SGHAT, CDR2 FQNNGV. The CDR3 DNA reads as TGTGCCAGCAGCAATAGCGGGAACCCCGGGGATGAGCAGTTCTTC. It is translated as CASSNSGNPGDEQFF. Full variable domain (outside the CDR3, taken from reference TRBV11-2 and TRBJ2-1): EAGVAQSPRYKIIEKRQSVAFWCNPISGHATLYWYQQILGQGPKLLIQFQNNGVVDDSQLPKDRFSAERLKGVDSTLKIQPAKLEDSAVYLCASSNSGNPGDEQFFGPGTRLTVL.

The V and J genes are TRBV27 and TRBJ2-5; D remains unclear. The CDR3 spans 13 residues. CDR1 and CDR2 from the germline V gene are MNHEY and SMNVEV (reference sequence). Deletions cut 7 bases from V and 5 bases from J, with 14 bases between. CDR3 protein: CASTPYGSETQYF. The CDR3 DNA reads as TGTGCCAGCACCCCTTATGGCTCGGAGACCCAGTACTTC.

This chain connects TRBV9 to TRBJ2-1, with TRBD2 identical over 14 bases. The CDR3 contains 18 residues. CDR1 and CDR2 (germline): SGDLS, YYNGEE. The ends lost 4 bases at V and 1 base at J; junction bases unmatched: 7. CDR3 bases: TGTGCCAGCAGCCTCGGGACTAGCGGGAGTAGATCCTACAATGAGCAGTTCTTC. Encoded protein: CASSLGTSGSRSYNEQFF.

V is TRBV29-1 and J is TRBJ2-4; TRBD2 is a possible D gene (6 bases). The CDR3 is 11 residues long. CDR1 SQVTM and CDR2 ANQGSEA come from the germline V gene. V shed 4 bases and J shed 15 bases, with 16 bases lying between them. CDR3: CSVVDFRETYF. The CDR3 nucleotides read TGCAGCGTTGTGGACTTCCGGGAGACGTACTTC. Drawing the rest from reference TRBV29-1 and TRBJ2-4, the complete variable domain is SAVISQKPSRDICQRGTSLTIQCQVDSQVTMMFWYRQQPGQSLTLIATANQGSEATYESGFVIDKFPISRPNLTFSTLTVSNMSPEDSSIYLCSVVDFRETYFGAGTRLSVL.

The CDR3 sequence is CASSLGLVGDRQETQYF. The CDR3 nucleotides are TGTGCCAGCAGCTTAGGCCTGGTGGGGGATCGGCAAGAGACCCAGTACTTC. This chain links TRBV13 with TRBJ2-5; possibly TRBD1 or TRBD2 for D (5 bases each). The V end lost 0 bases, the J end lost 2 bases, and 16 bases lay between the germline ends. The CDR3 has 17 amino acids. The germline V gene encodes CDR1 PRHDT and CDR2 FYEKMQ (reference sequence).